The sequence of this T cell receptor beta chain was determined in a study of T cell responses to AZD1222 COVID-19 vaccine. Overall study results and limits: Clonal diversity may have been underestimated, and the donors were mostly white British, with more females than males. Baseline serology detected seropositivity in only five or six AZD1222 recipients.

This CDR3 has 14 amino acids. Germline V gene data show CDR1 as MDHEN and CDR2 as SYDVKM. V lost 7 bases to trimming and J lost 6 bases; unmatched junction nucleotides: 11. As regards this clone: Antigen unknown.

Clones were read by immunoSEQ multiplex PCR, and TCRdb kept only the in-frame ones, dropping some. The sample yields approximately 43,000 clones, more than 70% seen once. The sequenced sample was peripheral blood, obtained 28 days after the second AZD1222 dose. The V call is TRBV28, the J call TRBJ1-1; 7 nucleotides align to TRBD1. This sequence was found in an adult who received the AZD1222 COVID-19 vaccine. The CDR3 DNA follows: TGTGCCAGCACCAGTATCACAGGGGCCTCTGAAGCTTTCTTT. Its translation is CASTSITGASEAFF.